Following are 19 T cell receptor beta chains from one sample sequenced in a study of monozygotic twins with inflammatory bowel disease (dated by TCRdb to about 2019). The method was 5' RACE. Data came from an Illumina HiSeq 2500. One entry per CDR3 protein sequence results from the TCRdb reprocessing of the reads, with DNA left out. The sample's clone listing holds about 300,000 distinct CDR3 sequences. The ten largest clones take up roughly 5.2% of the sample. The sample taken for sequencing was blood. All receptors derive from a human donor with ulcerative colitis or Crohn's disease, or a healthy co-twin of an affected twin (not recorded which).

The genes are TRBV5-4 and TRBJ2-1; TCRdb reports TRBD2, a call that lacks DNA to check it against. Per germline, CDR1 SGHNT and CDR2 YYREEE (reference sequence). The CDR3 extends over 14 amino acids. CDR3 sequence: CASIKTSGSNEQFF.

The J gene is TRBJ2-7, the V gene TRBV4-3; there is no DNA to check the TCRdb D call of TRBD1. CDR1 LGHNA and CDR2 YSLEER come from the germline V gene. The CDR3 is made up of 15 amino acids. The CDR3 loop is CASSQGITGTYEQYF.

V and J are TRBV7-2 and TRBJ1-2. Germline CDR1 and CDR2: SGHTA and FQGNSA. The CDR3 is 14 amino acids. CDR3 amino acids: CASRRTDGIYGYTF.

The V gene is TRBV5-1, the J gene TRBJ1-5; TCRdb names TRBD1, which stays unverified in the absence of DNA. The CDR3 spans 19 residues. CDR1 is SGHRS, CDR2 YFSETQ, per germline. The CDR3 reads CASSNQPGQGPLGNQPQHF.

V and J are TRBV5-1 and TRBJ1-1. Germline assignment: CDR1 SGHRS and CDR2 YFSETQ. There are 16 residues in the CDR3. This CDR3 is CASSLRSDNMNTEAFF.

CDR3 region: CASSSPGTEQFF. The chain carries TRBV5-1 and TRBJ2-1; TCRdb outputs TRBD1, but without DNA this stays unchecked. Germline V CDR1 and CDR2: SGHRS, YFSETQ. This CDR3 has 12 amino acids.

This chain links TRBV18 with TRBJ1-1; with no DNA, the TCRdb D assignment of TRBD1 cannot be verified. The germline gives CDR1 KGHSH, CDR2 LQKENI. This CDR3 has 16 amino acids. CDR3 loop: CASSPPLGTGDTEAFF.

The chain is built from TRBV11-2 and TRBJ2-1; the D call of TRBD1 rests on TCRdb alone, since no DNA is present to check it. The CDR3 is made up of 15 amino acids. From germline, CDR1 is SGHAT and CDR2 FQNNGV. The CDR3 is CASSPGQGGLAEQFF.

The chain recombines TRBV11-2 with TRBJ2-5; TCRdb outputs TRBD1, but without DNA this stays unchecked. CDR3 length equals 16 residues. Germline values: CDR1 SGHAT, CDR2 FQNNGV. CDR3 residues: CASSPGTGIVQETQYF.

CDR3 loop: CASSKEPPLTASYNEQFF. This chain connects TRBV4-3 to TRBJ2-1. This CDR3 is built from 18 residues. Germline assignment: CDR1 LGHNA and CDR2 YSLEER.

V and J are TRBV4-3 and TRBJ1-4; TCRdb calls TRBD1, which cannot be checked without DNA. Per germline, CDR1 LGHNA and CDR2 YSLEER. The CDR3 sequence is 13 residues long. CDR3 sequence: CASSRAEDEKLFF.

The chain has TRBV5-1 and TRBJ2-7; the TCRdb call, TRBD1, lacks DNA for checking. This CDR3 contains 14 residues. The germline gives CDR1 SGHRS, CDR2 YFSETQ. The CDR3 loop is CASSHRDTTYEQYF.

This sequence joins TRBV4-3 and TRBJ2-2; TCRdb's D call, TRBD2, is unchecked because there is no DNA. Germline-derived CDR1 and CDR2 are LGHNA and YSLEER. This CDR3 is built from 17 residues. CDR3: CASSQAIAGDFTGELFF.

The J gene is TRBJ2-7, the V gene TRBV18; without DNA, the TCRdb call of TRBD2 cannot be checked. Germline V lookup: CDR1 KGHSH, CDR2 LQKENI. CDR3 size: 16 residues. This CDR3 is CASSPTAFAGGHEQYF.

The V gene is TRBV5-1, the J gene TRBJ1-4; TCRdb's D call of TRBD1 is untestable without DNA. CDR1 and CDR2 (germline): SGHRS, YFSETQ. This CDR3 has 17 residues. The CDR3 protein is CASSQRTGGSINEKLFF.

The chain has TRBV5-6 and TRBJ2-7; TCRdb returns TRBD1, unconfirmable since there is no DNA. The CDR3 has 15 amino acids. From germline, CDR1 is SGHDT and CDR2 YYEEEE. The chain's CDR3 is CASSRLRLGVYEQYF.

The CDR3 sequence: CASSLLGNTGELFF. The rearrangement joins TRBV5-6 to TRBJ2-2. This CDR3 has 14 residues. Germline lookup yields CDR1 SGHDT and CDR2 YYEEEE.

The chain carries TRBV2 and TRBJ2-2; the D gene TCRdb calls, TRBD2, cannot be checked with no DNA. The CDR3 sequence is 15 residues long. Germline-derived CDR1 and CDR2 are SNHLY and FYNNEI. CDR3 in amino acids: CASRDQGLNTGELFF.

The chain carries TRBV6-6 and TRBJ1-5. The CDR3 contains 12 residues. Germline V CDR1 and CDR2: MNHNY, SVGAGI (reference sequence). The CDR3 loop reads CASSYGGKPQHF.